This T cell receptor beta chain was sequenced in a study of cytomegalovirus exposure and HLA in healthy donors. Findings and limits, study-wide: CMV antigen specificity of three CMV-associated chains was confirmed in vitro. It was 164 TCR beta chains that were listed as cytomegalovirus-associated. Most TCR sequences were rare, but some public TCRs occurred in many donors.

This CDR3 is built from 14 residues. Germline V gene data show CDR1 as SEHNR and CDR2 as FQNEAQ (reference sequence). After removal of 5 bases from V and 6 bases from J, the junction contained 6 bases not matched to a gene. Assay used: immunoSEQ multiplex PCR; TCRdb lists only in-frame clones, some missing. The profile shows about 150,000 clones, 65% to 90% of them singletons. A remark on this clone: Antigen: not known.

The origin of this receptor is a young man in good health and CMV-seropositive. The rearrangement joins TRBV7-9 to TRBJ1-5; 8 positions agree with TRBD1. Input material: PBMCs. The DNA of the CDR3 is TGTGCCAGCAGCCATGGACAGGGTAGTCAGCCCCAGCATTTT. Translation: CASSHGQGSQPQHF.